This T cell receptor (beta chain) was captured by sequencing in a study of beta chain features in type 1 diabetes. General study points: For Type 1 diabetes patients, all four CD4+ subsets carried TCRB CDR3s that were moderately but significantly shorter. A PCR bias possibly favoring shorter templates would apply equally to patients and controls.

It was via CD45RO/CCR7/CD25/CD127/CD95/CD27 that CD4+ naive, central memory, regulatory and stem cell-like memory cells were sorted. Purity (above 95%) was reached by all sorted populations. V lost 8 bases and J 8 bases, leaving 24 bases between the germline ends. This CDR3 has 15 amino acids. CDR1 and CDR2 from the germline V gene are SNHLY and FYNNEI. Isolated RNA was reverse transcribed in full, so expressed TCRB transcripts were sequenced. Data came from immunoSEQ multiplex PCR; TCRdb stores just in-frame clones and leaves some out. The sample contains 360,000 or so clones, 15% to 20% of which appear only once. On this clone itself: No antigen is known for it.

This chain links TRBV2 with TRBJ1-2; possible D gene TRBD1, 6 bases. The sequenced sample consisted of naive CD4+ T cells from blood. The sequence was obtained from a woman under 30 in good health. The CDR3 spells CASAEGEGATGGYTF. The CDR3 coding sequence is TGTGCCAGCGCGGAGGGGGAGGGAGCAACGGGAGGCTACACCTTC.